The entry that follows covers one T cell receptor beta chain sequence. The treatment here: oral pan-JAK inhibitor, 5-10 mg twice daily. The data were obtained in a study of CD8+ T cells in alopecia areata. In germline, CDR1 is MNHEY, CDR2 SMNVEV (reference sequence). V shed 1 base, J shed 2 bases, and the junction held 7 bases outside the gene matches. The CDR3 is made up of 17 amino acids. Reverse transcribed after extraction, RNA yielded cDNA as the sequencing template. The method was immunoSEQ multiplex PCR; TCRdb's version includes in-frame clones alone and lacks a portion of them. The profile shows around 200,000 clones, 64% of them singletons.

The sequence derives from a human donor with alopecia areata. The rearrangement links TRBV27 to TRBJ1-4, with TRBD1 matching 7 bases. The sample consisted of CD4+ T cells sorted from blood, taken at week 4, from a patient treated with tofacitinib. The CDR3 spells CASSLWGRGRTNEKLFF. CDR3 DNA sequence: TGTGCCAGCAGTTTATGGGGCAGGGGGAGGACTAATGAAAAACTGTTTTTT.